Following are 5 T cell receptor beta chains from one sample sequenced in a study of cytomegalovirus exposure and HLA in healthy donors. Primers: 60 Vbeta forward and 13 Jbeta reverse. The data were produced by immunoSEQ multiplex PCR, yet TCRdb's version contains in-frame clones alone and is incomplete. The data contain approximately 120,000 clones, about 70% of them seen just once; the ten biggest clones take up approximately 1.9%. Sample: PBMCs. These receptor sequences come from a human donor in good health.

This clone turned up a few times. V is TRBV10-1 and J is TRBJ2-7; TRBD1 matches 7 bases. The ends lost 0 bases at V and 7 bases at J; junction bases unmatched: 9. Looked up from germline, CDR1 is WNHNN and CDR2 is SYGVQD (reference sequence). The CDR3 totals 15 residues. The CDR3 nucleotides are TGCGCCAGCAGTGAGTCGACAGGGACCTCGAGGGAGCAGTACTTC. Its protein is CASSESTGTSREQYF.

The V and J genes are TRBV27 and TRBJ1-3; 7 positions match TRBD1. The germline gives CDR1 MNHEY, CDR2 SMNVEV (reference sequence). The CDR3 runs 14 residues. V trimming: 5 bases; J trimming: 4 bases; junction bases outside the gene matches: 5. The CDR3 nucleotides read TGTGCCAGCAGTAGAGGGGGCCGGGGAAACACCATATATTTT. It is translated as CASSRGGRGNTIYF.

V usage is TRBV15 and J usage is TRBJ2-1; TRBD2 aligns across 9 bases. The CDR3 contains 15 residues. V trimming: 9 bases; J trimming: 0 bases; junction bases outside the gene matches: 6. Germline V gene sequence: CDR1 LNHNV, CDR2 YYDKDF (reference sequence). CDR3 DNA sequence: TGTGCCACGGGTAGCGGGAGATACTCCTACAATGAGCAGTTCTTC. This translates into CATGSGRYSYNEQFF.

The rearrangement joins TRBV15 to TRBJ1-4; 11 bases map to TRBD1. There are 16 residues in the CDR3. Germline V lookup: CDR1 LNHNV, CDR2 YYDKDF (reference sequence). Trimming removed 5 bases from V and 6 bases from J; junction bases left unmatched: 8. The chain's CDR3 is CATSRSSGQGDEKLFF. The CDR3, as DNA: TGTGCCACCAGCCGGAGTTCGGGACAGGGGGATGAAAAACTGTTTTTT.

This sequence joins TRBV5-1 and TRBJ2-5, with D hard to call. The CDR3 loop spans 16 amino acids. Trimming pared 4 bases from V and 9 bases from J, leaving 25 bases between. Germline lookup yields CDR1 SGHRS and CDR2 YFSETQ. The CDR3 spells CASSPSGSSGSDPQYF. DNA for the CDR3: TGCGCCAGCAGCCCATCCGGCAGCTCCGGGTCTGATCCCCAGTACTTC.